The 17 T cell receptor beta chains below all came from one sample that was sequenced in a study of blood T cell repertoires in COVID-19. TCRdb's copy holds only in-frame clones and misses some; the assay was immunoSEQ multiplex PCR. The sample holds around 340,000 clones, more than 70% seen once. Source material: peripheral blood. All receptors come from a man between 25 and 39 years old with active or convalescent COVID-19.

The gene calls are TRBV4-1 and TRBJ2-7; unclear D gene. This CDR3 comprises 13 residues. V lost 0 bases and J 2 bases, leaving 5 bases between the germline ends. Germline CDR1 is MGHRA and CDR2 is YSYEKL. CDR3 sequence reads: CASSQDEAYEQYF. CDR3 DNA: TGCGCCAGCAGCCAAGATGAGGCCTACGAGCAGTACTTC.

V and J are TRBV4-1 and TRBJ1-2, with D possibly matching TRBD1 (5 bases). The V end lost 3 bases, the J end lost 7 bases, and 15 bases lay between the germline ends. The CDR3 length is 14 residues. The germline V gene encodes CDR1 MGHRA and CDR2 YSYEKL. For the CDR3, the DNA is TGCGCCAGCAGCCATCCAGGGAAGCGGGGTGGCTACACCTTC. As protein: CASSHPGKRGGYTF.

The chain links TRBV30 to TRBJ2-5; 7 bases fit TRBD1. The CDR3 extends over 13 amino acids. Trimming cost V 5 bases and J 7 bases; bases outside gene matches: 10. CDR1 is GTSNPN, CDR2 SVGIG, per germline (reference sequence). The CDR3 DNA follows: TGTGCCTGGGCCGGACAGGAGGTCGGGACCCAGTACTTC. Translating gives CAWAGQEVGTQYF.

This chain joins TRBV5-1 and TRBJ1-1; TRBD1 matches at 9 bases. Germline trimming cut 0 bases from V and 5 bases from J; bases unmatched to any gene: 8. The CDR3 sequence is 16 residues long. Germline V gene sequence: CDR1 SGHRS, CDR2 YFSETQ. Here the CDR3 reads CASSLASRTGVTEAFF. The CDR3 bases are TGCGCCAGCAGCTTGGCCTCGCGGACAGGGGTTACTGAAGCTTTCTTT.

Remarks on this clone: The junction does not match germline at one end; this may be a read error. This rearrangement joins TRBV6-1 to TRBJ1-5; D not certain. The CDR3 loop spans 15 amino acids. CDR1 and CDR2 from the germline V gene are MNHNS and SASEGT. The CDR3 sequence is CASREETNSNQPQHF. CDR3 coding DNA: TGTGCCAGCAGGGAAGAGACAAATAGCAATCAGCCCCAGCATTTT.

J is TRBJ2-2 and V is TRBV11-2, with 10 positions matching TRBD1. The J segment lost 3 bases and the V segment lost 3 bases, leaving 7 bases of the junction unmatched. This CDR3 contains 17 residues. Looked up from germline, CDR1 is SGHAT and CDR2 is FQNNGV. As DNA, the CDR3 is TGTGCCAGCAGCTTTTCAGGAGGGACAGGGGACACCGGGGAGCTGTTTTTT. This gives the protein CASSFSGGTGDTGELFF.

V is TRBV11-2 and J is TRBJ2-1; 7 positions agree with TRBD1. The CDR3 contains 17 residues. V was pared by 3 bases and J by 9 bases, with 17 bases of the junction left unmatched. The germline gives CDR1 SGHAT, CDR2 FQNNGV. In DNA, the CDR3 is TGTGCCAGCAGCTTCAGGCCCCCGGGACAGAGACAATTTGAGCAGTTCTTC. It codes for CASSFRPPGQRQFEQFF.

This sequence joins TRBV27 and TRBJ1-1; 7 nucleotides align to TRBD1. This CDR3 is 12 amino acids long. Trimming removed 5 bases from V and 10 bases from J; junction bases left unmatched: 7. The germline gives CDR1 MNHEY, CDR2 SMNVEV (reference sequence). The CDR3 loop is CASSTGQRRAFF. As DNA, the CDR3 is TGTGCCAGCAGTACGGGACAGCGGAGAGCTTTCTTT.

This clone has just one count. V is TRBV7-6 and J is TRBJ2-3; 7 bases are shared with TRBD2. Germline loops: CDR1 SGHVS, CDR2 FNYEAQ. V gave up 3 bases and J gave up 2 bases; unmatched junction bases: 2. This CDR3 spans 14 amino acids. In nucleotides, the CDR3 is TGTGCCAGCAGCTTTGCGGGGGACACAGATACGCAGTATTTT. Translating it yields CASSFAGDTDTQYF.

This clone was seen a single time. The CDR3 sequence: CASSIGGLSYNEQFF. The CDR3 DNA is TGTGCCAGTAGTATTGGCGGCCTTTCCTACAATGAGCAGTTCTTC. This chain connects TRBV19 to TRBJ2-1; no firm D call. This CDR3 is 15 amino acids long. Trimming left V 3 bases short and J 1 base short, with 10 bases between. CDR1 is LNHDA and CDR2 is SQIVND in the germline V gene (reference sequence).

The chain links TRBV5-4 to TRBJ2-2; D is possibly TRBD2 (6 bases). The germline gives CDR1 SGHNT, CDR2 YYREEE (reference sequence). V lost 2 bases to trimming and J lost 3 bases, with 14 bases between them. This CDR3 is built from 16 residues. The CDR3, as DNA: TGTGCCAGCAGCTTAAGCGGAGGGAGGTACACCGGGGAGCTGTTTTTT. Translated: CASSLSGGRYTGELFF.

The V call is TRBV7-8, the J call TRBJ1-2; 9 nucleotides line up with TRBD1. The CDR3 has 13 amino acids. V shed 5 bases, J shed 4 bases, and the junction held 2 bases outside the gene matches. Germline V gives CDR1 SGHVS, CDR2 FQNEAQ. The CDR3 nucleotides read TGTGCCAGCAGCCGGGGACAGGGCTATGGCTACACCTTC. It encodes CASSRGQGYGYTF.

This sequence joins TRBV6-1 and TRBJ1-5, with unresolved D. The CDR3 runs 16 residues. V lost 2 bases, J lost 0 bases, and 11 bases lay in between. Germline CDR1 and CDR2: MNHNS and SASEGT. CDR3 bases: TGTGCCAGCAGTGAAATTGGGCAGATTAGCAATCAGCCCCAGCATTTT. Encoded protein: CASSEIGQISNQPQHF.

The genes are TRBV7-3 and TRBJ2-1; 7 nucleotides agree with TRBD2. V shed 3 bases and J 8 bases; nucleotides not matched to a gene: 10. The V gene's germline CDR1 is SGHTA and CDR2 FQGTGA. The CDR3 runs 15 residues. This chain's CDR3 is CASSFRGGRPHEQFF. CDR3 nucleotides: TGTGCCAGCAGCTTTCGAGGCGGGAGACCCCATGAGCAGTTCTTC.

This sequence joins TRBV6-5 and TRBJ2-7; TRBD2 might be the D (6 bases). Per germline, CDR1 MNHEY and CDR2 SVGAGI. Trimming left V 6 bases short and J 2 bases short, with 17 bases between. The CDR3 loop spans 15 amino acids. CDR3 loop: CASSPMQRVAYEQYF. Here the CDR3 DNA reads TGTGCCAGCAGCCCCATGCAGCGGGTCGCCTACGAGCAGTACTTC.

This clone was seen a handful of times. The V and J genes are TRBV5-4 and TRBJ2-7; possible D gene TRBD2, 6 bases. CDR1 is SGHNT, CDR2 YYREEE, per germline (reference sequence). V dropped 4 bases and J dropped 11 bases, with 19 bases sitting between them. The CDR3 runs 13 residues. CDR3: CASSGRDWDSKYF. The CDR3 DNA sequence: TGTGCCAGCAGCGGCCGGGACTGGGACTCTAAGTACTTC.

This chain's CDR3 is CASSPLAGAHNEQFF. DNA of the CDR3: TGTGCCAGCAGCCCTCTAGCGGGAGCCCACAATGAGCAGTTCTTC. The chain recombines TRBV5-5 with TRBJ2-1, with TRBD2 matching over 10 bases. Trimming at V came to 4 bases and at J to 5 bases, leaving 6 bases not matched to a gene. CDR3 size: 15 residues. The V gene's germline CDR1 is SGHKS and CDR2 YYEKEE (reference sequence).